The entry that follows covers one T cell receptor beta chain sequence. Its antigen remains unknown. Tregs were sorted as CD4+CD25+CD127-/low cells. CDR3 length: 15 amino acids. Deletions cut 0 bases from V and 3 bases from J, with 10 bases between. Germline assignment: CDR1 SGDLS and CDR2 YYNGEE. Study outcomes and limitations: The larger-cohort validation was restricted to a single TCR beta V-J rearrangement rather than whole repertoires. In terms of TCR gene usage, tumor memory CD4+ T cells clustered together with blood and lymph node memory CD4+ cells, as well as with lymph node naive CD4+ cells. Tumor Treg TCRs overlapped most with tumor naive CD4+ cells.

After constant-region reverse-primer amplification, full-length variable regions underwent semi-nested PCR with Nested Universal Primer A. TCRdb reprocessed the 5' RACE reads via MiXCR and lists one record per CDR3 protein. The sample holds around 44,000 distinct CDR3 sequences; 22% are singletons and the top ten take about 4%. The chain recombines TRBV9 with TRBJ1-5; D is ambiguous. This receptor was obtained from a female donor with breast cancer. The sample comprised Tregs sorted from blood. The CDR3 loop is CASSVGGGTNQPQHF. Here the CDR3 DNA reads TGTGCCAGCAGCGTAGGGGGAGGAACCAATCAGCCCCAGCATTTT.